Below, 21 T cell receptor beta chains from the same sample are listed, as sequenced in a study of blood T cells in healthy people across ages. It was with a sample-barcoded 5' primer and a J-beta primer mix that a second PCR of about 6 to 12 cycles was run. TCRdb independently ran MiXCR on the 5' RACE reads; one entry per CDR3 protein. The sample lists about 730,000 distinct CDR3 sequences; 35% to 45% were seen once. The specimen sequenced was blood. Every receptor here comes from an older woman in good health.

V is TRBV6-1 and J is TRBJ2-3; D gene ambiguous. V lost 1 base and J lost 0, with 5 bases in between. The germline V gene encodes CDR1 MNHNS and CDR2 SASEGT. The CDR3 covers 14 residues. The CDR3 coding sequence is TGTGCCAGCAGTGAAGAAGTAAGCACAGATACGCAGTATTTT. Translated: CASSEEVSTDTQYF.

Regarding this clonotype: A read error may be the cause here, since a much bigger clone is one base away. This sequence joins TRBV7-2 and TRBJ2-5; D gene uncertain. The J call may be faulty, since TRBJ2-7 better matches the DNA end. The germline V gene has CDR1 SGHTA and CDR2 FQGNSA. CDR3 length equals 14 residues. The CDR3 is CASSLDTLSYEQYF. DNA of the CDR3: TGTGCCAGCAGCCTTGACACACTCTCCTACGAGCAGTACTTC.

This clonotype occurred many times. The chain combines TRBV7-2 with TRBJ1-2; maybe TRBD1 (5 bases). The CDR3 sequence is 13 residues long. Trimming pared 3 bases from V and 8 bases from J, leaving 13 bases between. The germline V gene has CDR1 SGHTA and CDR2 FQGNSA. CDR3 protein: CASSFRGRGGYTF. CDR3 in DNA: TGTGCCAGCAGCTTCCGGGGACGGGGAGGCTACACCTTC.

The CDR3 coding sequence is TGTGCCATCAGTGAAAAGAGGTTTACAATCAATGAGCAGTTCTTC. It codes for CAISEKRFTINEQFF. The chain joins TRBV10-3 to TRBJ2-1; D ambiguous. The CDR3 is made up of 15 amino acids. With 3 bases removed from V and 6 bases from J, the gap between germline ends came to 15 bases. Germline CDR1 and CDR2: ENHRY and SYGVKD.

The gene calls are TRBV6-5 and TRBJ2-3; D possibly corresponds to TRBD1 (6 bases). The V end lost 4 bases, the J end lost 2 bases, and 7 bases lay between the germline ends. The length of the CDR3 is 13 residues. CDR1 is MNHEY, CDR2 SVGAGI, per germline. The DNA for the CDR3 is TGTGCCAGCAGTTGGGGGCCCACAGATACGCAGTATTTT. Translation gives CASSWGPTDTQYF.

In regard to this clonotype: A much larger clone is a single base away; this may be a read error. This chain connects TRBV29-1 to TRBJ2-1; no firm D call. Germline CDR1 and CDR2: SQVTM and ANQGSEA. The CDR3 runs 13 residues. CDR3 in DNA: TGCAGCGTTGACAGACATACATACAGTGAGCAGTTCTTC. Translating it yields CSVDRHTYSEQFF.

This clonotype was observed a handful of times. The rearrangement uses TRBV9 and TRBJ2-2, with TRBD1 matching over 10 bases. This CDR3 has 14 residues. Per the germline V gene, CDR1 is SGDLS and CDR2 is YYNGEE. V lost 0 bases to trimming and J lost 9 bases; unmatched junction nucleotides: 2. For the CDR3, the DNA is TGTGCCAGCAGCGTAGGACAGGGGGCCCGGGAGCTGTTTTTT. It encodes CASSVGQGARELFF.

The rearrangement uses TRBV18 and TRBJ2-3, with 7 nucleotides matching TRBD2. From germline, CDR1 is KGHSH and CDR2 LQKENI. The CDR3 runs 13 residues. Unmatched junction bases numbered 5, after V lost 5 bases and J lost 6 bases. Here the CDR3 reads CASSRDYLDTQYF. CDR3 bases: TGTGCCAGCTCAAGGGACTACTTGGATACGCAGTATTTT.

V gene TRBV25-1 combines with J gene TRBJ2-1; TRBD1 matches 7 bases. Trimming took 3 bases from V and 12 from J; bases not matched to a gene: 8. The CDR3 has 13 amino acids. Germline V gives CDR1 MGHDK, CDR2 SYGVNS. The CDR3 loop is CASSDPGQAGQFF. For the CDR3, the DNA is TGTGCCAGCAGTGATCCCGGACAGGCCGGGCAGTTCTTC.

This clonotype was seen repeatedly, ten times or more. The CDR3 DNA is TGCGCCAGCAGCACCGGACAGACGAACACCGGGGAGCTGTTTTTT. Its translation is CASSTGQTNTGELFF. V is TRBV5-1 and J is TRBJ2-2; perhaps TRBD1 as D (6 bases). V was cut by 4 bases and J by 0 bases, with 10 bases left in between. Germline V CDR1 and CDR2: SGHRS, YFSETQ. The CDR3 is 15 amino acids.

This clonotype was recorded a few times. The chain recombines TRBV7-3 with TRBJ2-1, with D perhaps given as TRBD1 or TRBD2 (5 bases each). The germline V gene has CDR1 SGHTA and CDR2 FQGTGA. The CDR3 spans 13 residues. Trimming removed 5 bases from V and 5 bases from J, with 10 bases in between. CDR3 region: CASSRDGHNEQFF. CDR3 coding DNA: TGTGCCAGCAGCCGGGACGGACACAATGAGCAGTTCTTC.

V is TRBV18 and J is TRBJ2-1; TRBD1 or TRBD2 may be the D gene (5 bases each). Germline CDR1 KGHSH, CDR2 LQKENI. Trimming removed 8 bases from V and 7 bases from J, with 15 bases in between. This CDR3 is 13 amino acids long. The CDR3 coding sequence is TGTGCCAGCGCGGCAGGGACGGGTAATGAGCAGTTCTTC. Residues: CASAAGTGNEQFF.

This chain uses TRBV20-1 with TRBJ2-5; 14 bases map to TRBD2. Near its end, the DNA agrees better with TRBJ2-7, so the J call may be wrong. Per the germline V gene, CDR1 is DFQATT and CDR2 is SNEGSKA (reference sequence). The CDR3 loop spans 14 amino acids. The CDR3: CSALGLAGVREQYF. CDR3 bases: TGCAGTGCTCTGGGACTAGCGGGAGTCCGCGAGCAGTACTTC.

This chain links TRBV28 with TRBJ2-1; no reliable D call. V lost 3 bases, J lost 9 bases, and 21 bases lay in between. Germline CDR1 reads MDHEN; CDR2 reads SYDVKM. The CDR3 totals 16 residues. The CDR3 sequence: CASSLGNGGSLGEQFF. The CDR3 region has the DNA TGTGCCAGCAGTTTGGGGAACGGCGGATCCTTGGGTGAGCAGTTCTTC.

This clonotype was seen more than once but under ten times. The chain recombines TRBV2 with TRBJ2-5; 10 positions agree with TRBD1. V trimming: 6 bases; J trimming: 2 bases; junction bases outside the gene matches: 6. The V gene's germline CDR1 is SNHLY and CDR2 FYNNEI. The CDR3 has 15 amino acids. As DNA, the CDR3 is TGTGCCAGCAGGTGGGACAGGGGAGGGCAAGAGACCCAGTACTTC. Translated, it gives CASRWDRGGQETQYF. Variable domain in full (rest from reference TRBV2 and TRBJ2-5): EPEVTQTPSHQVTQMGQEVILRCVPISNHLYFYWYRQILGQKVEFLVSFYNNEISEKSEIFDDQFSVERPDGSNFTLKIRSTKLEDSAMYFCASRWDRGGQETQYFGPGTRLLVL.

This clonotype was observed at least ten times. V is TRBV7-2 and J is TRBJ2-7; TRBD2 matches at 7 bases. V lost 0 bases, J lost 2 bases, and 4 bases stayed unmatched. The length of the CDR3 is 15 residues. Germline V gene lookup returns CDR1 SGHTA and CDR2 FQGNSA. The CDR3 sequence is CASSLALALTYEQYF. The CDR3 region has the DNA TGTGCCAGCAGCTTAGCACTAGCGCTTACCTACGAGCAGTACTTC.

The rearrangement uses TRBV5-1 and TRBJ2-7, with TRBD2 identical over 10 bases. The CDR3 is made up of 17 amino acids. V lost 0 bases to trimming and J lost 3 bases; unmatched junction nucleotides: 9. Germline V gene lookup returns CDR1 SGHRS and CDR2 YFSETQ. In DNA, the CDR3 is TGCGCCAGCAGCTTGGGGCTAGCGGGGGCCCTCTTCTACGAGCAGTACTTC. Protein product: CASSLGLAGALFYEQYF. The entire variable domain, with the rest obtained from reference TRBV5-1 and TRBJ2-7, is as follows: KAGVTQTPRYLIKTRGQQVTLSCSPISGHRSVSWYQQTPGQGLQFLFEYFSETQRNKGNFPGRFSGRQFSNSRSEMNVSTLELGDSALYLCASSLGLAGALFYEQYFGPGTRLTVT.

This clonotype was observed many times. V is TRBV6-2 or TRBV6-3 and J is TRBJ2-4; no clear D gene. Germline CDR1 reads MNHEY; CDR2 reads SVGEGT. Trimming removed 6 bases from V and 5 bases from J, with 17 bases in between. The CDR3 runs 15 residues. CDR3 nucleotides: TGTGCCAGCAGCGACCTCAGAGAAAACCAAAACATTCAGTACTTC. The encoded protein is CASSDLRENQNIQYF.

This clonotype was counted a few times. The rearrangement links TRBV7-8 to TRBJ2-7; TRBD2 is a possible D gene (5 bases). V was clipped by 5 bases and J by 2 bases, with 16 bases between them. Germline V CDR1 and CDR2: SGHVS, FQNEAQ. This CDR3 has 15 residues. The CDR3 DNA follows: TGTGCCAGCAGCCCCGGCCGGACGGGAACCTACGAGCAGTACTTC. This gives the protein CASSPGRTGTYEQYF.

Worth noting for this clonotype: This clone may be a read error of a much larger clone one base away. The chain has TRBV29-1 and TRBJ2-1, with 8 bases aligning to TRBD2. V shed 4 bases, J shed 6 bases, and the junction held 17 bases outside the gene matches. This CDR3 region has 17 residues. Germline V CDR1 and CDR2: SQVTM, ANQGSEA. CDR3: CSVGGSFGTSVRNEQFF. As DNA, the CDR3 is TGCAGCGTTGGGGGTAGTTTCGGGACTAGTGTCCGCAATGAGCAGTTCTTC.

This chain connects TRBV12-3 or TRBV12-4 to TRBJ1-4; D is unclear. Trimming cost V 10 bases and J 2 bases, with 17 bases left between them. The CDR3 totals 15 residues. In nucleotides, the CDR3 is TGTGCCACTCGAGGGCAGGCTATCACTAATGAAAAACTGTTTTTT. Its protein is CATRGQAITNEKLFF.